Presented here are 16 T cell receptor beta chains from one specimen sequenced in a study of cytomegalovirus exposure and HLA in healthy donors. Primers included in the PCR were 60 Vbeta and 13 Jbeta primers. Produced via immunoSEQ multiplex PCR; TCRdb's table is partial and in-frame only. The table lists nearly 200,000 clones, around four fifths of them singletons, with under 7.5% in the top ten. The sample comprised PBMCs. These receptors came from a woman aged 45-65 years in good health and CMV-seropositive.

The V call is TRBV19, the J call TRBJ1-1; 8 nucleotides line up with TRBD1. Germline V gives CDR1 LNHDA, CDR2 SQIVND (reference sequence). CDR3 size: 14 residues. After removal of 6 bases from V and 0 bases from J, the junction contained 3 bases not matched to a gene. The CDR3 region has the DNA TGTGCCAGTAGGGGGACAGGAGTGAACACTGAAGCTTTCTTT. Its translation is CASRGTGVNTEAFF.

The chain joins TRBV28 to TRBJ2-3; possible D gene TRBD1, 6 bases. Trimming took off 5 bases at V and 0 bases at J, with 9 bases between the two ends. The CDR3 totals 14 residues. Germline loops: CDR1 MDHEN, CDR2 SYDVKM. This CDR3 is CASSRTASTDTQYF. Written as DNA, the CDR3 is TGTGCCAGCAGTAGGACAGCTAGCACAGATACGCAGTATTTT.

The chain recombines TRBV2 with TRBJ2-3; no definite D call. Germline assignment: CDR1 SNHLY and CDR2 FYNNEI. V was trimmed by 5 bases and J by 3 bases, leaving 6 bases between them. CDR3 length: 12 residues. The CDR3 loop reads CASSLWTDTQYF. The CDR3 region has the DNA TGTGCCAGCAGTCTATGGACAGATACGCAGTATTTT. The whole variable domain, remainder taken from reference TRBV2 and TRBJ2-3, is EPEVTQTPSHQVTQMGQEVILRCVPISNHLYFYWYRQILGQKVEFLVSFYNNEISEKSEIFDDQFSVERPDGSNFTLKIRSTKLEDSAMYFCASSLWTDTQYFGPGTRLTVL.

V and J are TRBV27 and TRBJ2-2; TRBD1 matches 8 bases. After removal of 5 bases from V and 6 bases from J, the junction contained 8 bases not matched to a gene. This CDR3 contains 15 residues. The germline CDR1 and CDR2 sequences are MNHEY and SMNVEV (reference sequence). The DNA of the CDR3 is TGTGCCAGCAGTCCCGGACAGGGCGACGCCGGGGAGCTGTTTTTT. Its translation is CASSPGQGDAGELFF.

This chain joins TRBV15 and TRBJ1-3; TRBD1 matches at 7 bases. Per germline, CDR1 LNHNV and CDR2 YYDKDF (reference sequence). This CDR3 region has 17 residues. The V gene end was trimmed by 0 bases and the J gene end by 4 bases; junction bases not matched to a gene: 9. The CDR3 reads CATSRDFGTVTGNTIYF. The CDR3, as DNA: TGTGCCACCAGCAGAGATTTCGGGACAGTGACGGGAAACACCATATATTTT.

This clone came up once. The chain employs TRBV7-2 and TRBJ1-1, with D possibly TRBD1 on 6 matching bases. CDR3 length: 12 amino acids. Germline CDR1 and CDR2: SGHTA and FQGNSA. V was pared by 4 bases and J by 8 bases, with 11 bases between. In nucleotides, the CDR3 is TGTGCCAGCAGCTCCGGGACACGGGAAGCTTTCTTT. Translation gives CASSSGTREAFF.

The chain is built from TRBV6-4 and TRBJ2-1, with 10 bases identical to TRBD2. The germline gives CDR1 MRHNA, CDR2 SNTAGT. This CDR3 has 13 amino acids. V gave up 3 bases and J gave up 8 bases; unmatched junction bases: 1. CDR3 sequence reads: CASSEAGGDEQFF. The CDR3 DNA follows: TGTGCCAGCAGTGAAGCGGGAGGGGATGAGCAGTTCTTC.

Only one count was recorded for this clone. The rearrangement uses TRBV27 and TRBJ1-1, with D maybe TRBD1 (6 bases). The V gene lost 8 bases and the J gene lost 0 bases, with 10 bases spanning the gap. The CDR3 totals 13 residues. Germline CDR1 reads MNHEY; CDR2 reads SMNVEV (reference sequence). The CDR3 region is CASQGHLNTEAFF. CDR3 nucleotides: TGTGCCAGCCAGGGGCACCTGAACACTGAAGCTTTCTTT.

This rearrangement joins TRBV11-2 to TRBJ2-3; 9 bases line up with TRBD2. Trimming removed 5 bases from V and 5 bases from J; junction bases left unmatched: 11. The CDR3 spans 16 residues. CDR1 and CDR2 (germline): SGHAT, FQNNGV. The CDR3 is CASSPQSGGPGDTQYF. In DNA, the CDR3 is TGTGCCAGCAGCCCGCAGAGCGGGGGGCCCGGAGATACGCAGTATTTT.

The rearrangement links TRBV28 to TRBJ2-6, with a tentative D call TRBD1 (6 bases). Trimming removed 3 bases at V and 0 bases at J, with 21 bases between. Germline CDR1 MDHEN, CDR2 SYDVKM. The CDR3 runs to 20 residues. The CDR3 nucleotides are TGTGCCAGCAGTTTGGACCCTTCGGGACAACCTTTCTCTGGGGCCAACGTCCTGACTTTC. It is translated as CASSLDPSGQPFSGANVLTF. Together with reference TRBV28 and TRBJ2-6, the CDR3 gives the full variable domain: DVKVTQSSRYLVKRTGEKVFLECVQDMDHENMFWYRQDPGLGLRLIYFSYDVKMKEKGDIPEGYSVSREKKERFSLILESASTNQTSMYLCASSLDPSGQPFSGANVLTFGAGSRLTVL.

This chain links TRBV5-6 with TRBJ2-5; TRBD2 matches 8 bases. The J call may be in error: the DNA end matches TRBJ2-7 better. The CDR3 sequence is 16 residues long. From germline, CDR1 is SGHDT and CDR2 YYEEEE. The CDR3 DNA follows: TGTGCCAGCAGCCTCCGGGGGGTAGCGGGAATCTACGAGCAGTACTTC. It translates to CASSLRGVAGIYEQYF.

This rearrangement joins TRBV28 to TRBJ2-7, with TRBD2 as a possible D gene (6 bases). Trimming cost V 10 bases and J 0 bases, with 16 bases left between them. This CDR3 is built from 14 residues. Germline V gene sequence: CDR1 MDHEN, CDR2 SYDVKM. CDR3 loop: CATLGDSSSYEQYF. The CDR3 DNA is TGTGCCACCCTTGGGGACTCTAGCTCCTACGAGCAGTACTTC.

This clone was seen a single time. The chain recombines TRBV19 with TRBJ1-5, with D possibly matching TRBD1 (6 bases). Germline CDR1 reads LNHDA; CDR2 reads SQIVND (reference sequence). The CDR3 contains 15 residues. Trimming pared 2 bases from V and 5 bases from J, leaving 13 bases between. CDR3 DNA: TGTGCCAGTAGTATAATTGGGCAGGGGCATCAGCCCCAGCATTTT. Its translation: CASSIIGQGHQPQHF.

The chain is built from TRBV5-5 and TRBJ1-2; possibly TRBD1 for D (6 bases). The CDR3 is made up of 13 amino acids. Germline lookup yields CDR1 SGHKS and CDR2 YYEKEE (reference sequence). The V and J ends lost 0 bases and 8 bases respectively, with 11 bases between them. The CDR3 spells CASSLASGEGYTF. The CDR3 region has the DNA TGTGCCAGCAGCTTGGCTTCAGGGGAGGGCTACACCTTC.

V usage is TRBV18 and J usage is TRBJ2-2; 7 nucleotides match TRBD2. V lost 6 bases and J lost 4; bases outside the gene matches: 14. The CDR3 is made up of 17 amino acids. Germline CDR1 reads KGHSH; CDR2 reads LQKENI. CDR3 sequence: CASSSSLGGSGTGELFF. The CDR3 region has the DNA TGTGCCAGCTCTTCTTCGCTGGGCGGGAGCGGCACCGGGGAGCTGTTTTTT. Combining the CDR3 with reference TRBV18 and TRBJ2-2 gives the whole variable domain NAGVMQNPRHLVRRRGQEARLRCSPMKGHSHVYWYRQLPEEGLKFMVYLQKENIIDESGMPKERFSAEFPKEGPSILRIQQVVRGDSAAYFCASSSSLGGSGTGELFFGEGSRLTVL.

This chain uses TRBV4-3 with TRBJ1-6; D gene uncertain. The germline gives CDR1 LGHNA, CDR2 YSLEER. The CDR3 extends over 14 amino acids. Trimming left V 0 bases short and J 13 bases short, with 13 bases between. The CDR3 here is CASSQDKAAVPLHF. The CDR3 DNA sequence: TGCGCCAGCAGCCAAGATAAAGCCGCTGTTCCCCTCCACTTT.